What follows describes a single T cell receptor (beta chain). CDR1 WSHSY and CDR2 SAAADI come from the germline V gene. The CDR3 loop spans 15 amino acids. Trimming left V 6 bases short and J 7 bases short, with 18 bases between. Clones were sequenced by immunoSEQ multiplex PCR, and TCRdb holds only the in-frame ones, with some missing. This table holds fewer than 1.6 million clones, just under 99% found once. The sample originates from a study of shared clonotypes between healthy human individuals. Recent acute infections and vaccinations were absent in the healthy HIV-negative adult donors. Sequenced: naive CD4+ T cells sorted from blood. The subset: CD45RA+ positively selected. The V gene is TRBV10-2, the J gene TRBJ2-2; tentative D call: TRBD2 (6 bases). The clonotype comes from a man aged 25-45 years in good health. This chain's CDR3 is CASRAGLPRGGELFF. The CDR3 bases are TGCGCCAGCAGGGCCGGACTACCAAGGGGCGGGGAGCTGTTTTTT.